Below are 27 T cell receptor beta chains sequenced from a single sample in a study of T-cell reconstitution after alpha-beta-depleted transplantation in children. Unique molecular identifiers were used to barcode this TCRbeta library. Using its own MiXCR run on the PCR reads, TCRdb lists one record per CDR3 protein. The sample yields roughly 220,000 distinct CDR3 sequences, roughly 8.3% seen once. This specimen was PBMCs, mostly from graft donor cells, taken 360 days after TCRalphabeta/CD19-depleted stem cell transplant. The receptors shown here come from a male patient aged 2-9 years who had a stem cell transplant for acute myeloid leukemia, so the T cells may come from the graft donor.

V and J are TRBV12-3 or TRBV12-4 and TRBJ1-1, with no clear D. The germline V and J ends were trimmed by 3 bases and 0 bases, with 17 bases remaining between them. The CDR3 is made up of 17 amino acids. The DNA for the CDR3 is TGTGCCAGCAGTTTGGAGCTAAACCGACGGATGAACACTGAAGCTTTCTTT. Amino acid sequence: CASSLELNRRMNTEAFF.

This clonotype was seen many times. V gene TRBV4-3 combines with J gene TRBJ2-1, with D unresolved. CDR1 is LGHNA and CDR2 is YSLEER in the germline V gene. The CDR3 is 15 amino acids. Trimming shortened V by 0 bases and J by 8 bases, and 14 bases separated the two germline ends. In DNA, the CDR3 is TGCGCCAGCAGCCAAGAAGCGTACTGTCTCGATGAGCAGTTCTTC. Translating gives CASSQEAYCLDEQFF.

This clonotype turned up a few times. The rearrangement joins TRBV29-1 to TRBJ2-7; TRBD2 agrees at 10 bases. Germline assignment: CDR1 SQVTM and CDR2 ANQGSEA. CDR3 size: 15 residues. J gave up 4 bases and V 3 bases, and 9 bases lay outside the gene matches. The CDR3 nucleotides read TGCAGCGTTGAGGAAGCGGGAGGGCCGGGTTACGAGCAGTACTTC. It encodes CSVEEAGGPGYEQYF.

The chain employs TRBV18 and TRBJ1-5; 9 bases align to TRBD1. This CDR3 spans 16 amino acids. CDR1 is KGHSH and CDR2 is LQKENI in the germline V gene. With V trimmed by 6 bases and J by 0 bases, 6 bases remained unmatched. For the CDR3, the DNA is TGTGCCAGCTCCCTGGACAGGGGCTATAGCAATCAGCCCCAGCATTTT. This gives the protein CASSLDRGYSNQPQHF.

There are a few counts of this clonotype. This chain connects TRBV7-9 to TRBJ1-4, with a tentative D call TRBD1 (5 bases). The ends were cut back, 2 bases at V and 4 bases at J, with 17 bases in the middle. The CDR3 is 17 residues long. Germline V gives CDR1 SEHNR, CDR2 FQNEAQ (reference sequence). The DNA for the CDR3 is TGTGCCAGCAGCTTACTCGCTTGGGACCCAGATAATGAAAAACTGTTTTTT. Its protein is CASSLLAWDPDNEKLFF.

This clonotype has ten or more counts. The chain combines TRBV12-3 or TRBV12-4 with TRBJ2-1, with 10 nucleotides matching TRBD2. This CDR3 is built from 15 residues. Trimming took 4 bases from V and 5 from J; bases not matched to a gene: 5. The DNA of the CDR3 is TGTGCCAGCAGTTCTAGCGGGGGAAAAGACAATGAGCAGTTCTTC. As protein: CASSSSGGKDNEQFF.

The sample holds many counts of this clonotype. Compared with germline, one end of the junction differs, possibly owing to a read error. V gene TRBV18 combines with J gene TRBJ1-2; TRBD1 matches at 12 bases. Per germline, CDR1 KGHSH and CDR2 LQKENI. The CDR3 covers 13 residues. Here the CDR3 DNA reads TGTGCCAGCTCCGGGACAGGGGGCGAGCAGCTTGCGTTC. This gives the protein CASSGTGGEQLAF. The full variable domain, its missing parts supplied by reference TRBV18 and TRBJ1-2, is NAGVMQNPRHLVRRRGQEARLRCSPMKGHSHVYWYRQLPEEGLKFMVYLQKENIIDESGMPKERFSAEFPKEGPSILRIQQVVRGDSAAYFCASSGTGGEQLAFGSGTRLTVV.

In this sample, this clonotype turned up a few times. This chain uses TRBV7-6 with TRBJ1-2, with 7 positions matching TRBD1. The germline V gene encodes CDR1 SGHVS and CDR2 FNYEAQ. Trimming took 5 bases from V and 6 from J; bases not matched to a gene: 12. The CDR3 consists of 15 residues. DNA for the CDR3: TGTGCCAGCAGCCCCGAACCATCAGGGGGTGATGGCTACACCTTC. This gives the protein CASSPEPSGGDGYTF.

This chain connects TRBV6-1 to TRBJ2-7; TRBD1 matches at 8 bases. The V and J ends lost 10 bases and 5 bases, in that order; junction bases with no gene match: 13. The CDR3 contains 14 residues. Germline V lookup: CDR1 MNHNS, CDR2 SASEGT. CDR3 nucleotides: TGTGCCACCGAGCTTCAGGGGGCTCAGAACGAGCAGTACTTC. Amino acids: CATELQGAQNEQYF.

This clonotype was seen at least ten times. For the CDR3, the DNA is TGCAGTGCTAGTAAGGGCTCCCAAGAGACCCAGTACTTC. Translated, it gives CSASKGSQETQYF. V and J are TRBV20-1 and TRBJ2-5; no clear D. The CDR3 contains 13 residues. The V end lost 3 bases, the J end lost 1 base, and 9 bases lay between the germline ends. Germline CDR1 DFQATT, CDR2 SNEGSKA (reference sequence).

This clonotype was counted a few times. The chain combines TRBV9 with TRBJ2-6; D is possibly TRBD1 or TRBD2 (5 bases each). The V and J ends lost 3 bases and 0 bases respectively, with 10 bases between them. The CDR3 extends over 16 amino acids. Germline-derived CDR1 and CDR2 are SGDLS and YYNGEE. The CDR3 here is CASSDGAISGANVLTF. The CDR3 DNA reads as TGTGCCAGCAGCGACGGGGCTATCTCTGGGGCCAACGTCCTGACTTTC.

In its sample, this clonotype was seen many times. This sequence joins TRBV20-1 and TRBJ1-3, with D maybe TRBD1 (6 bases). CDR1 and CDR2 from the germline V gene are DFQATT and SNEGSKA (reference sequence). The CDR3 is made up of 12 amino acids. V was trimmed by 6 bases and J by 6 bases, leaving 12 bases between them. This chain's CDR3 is CSAQDSINTIYF. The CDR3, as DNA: TGCAGTGCGCAGGACAGTATAAACACCATATATTTT.

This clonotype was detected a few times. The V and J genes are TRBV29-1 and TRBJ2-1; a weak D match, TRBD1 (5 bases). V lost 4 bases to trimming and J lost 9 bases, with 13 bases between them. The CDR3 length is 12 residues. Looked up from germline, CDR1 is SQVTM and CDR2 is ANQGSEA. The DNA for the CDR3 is TGCAGCGTTGTCCGGCAGGGTATTGAGCAGTTCTTC. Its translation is CSVVRQGIEQFF.

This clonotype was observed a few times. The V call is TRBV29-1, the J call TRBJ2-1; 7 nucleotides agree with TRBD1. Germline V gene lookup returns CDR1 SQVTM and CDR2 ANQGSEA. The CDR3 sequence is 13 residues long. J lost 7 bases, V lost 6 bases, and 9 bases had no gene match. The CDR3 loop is CSVRPTGVNEQFF. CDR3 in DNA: TGCAGCGTACGCCCTACAGGGGTGAATGAGCAGTTCTTC.

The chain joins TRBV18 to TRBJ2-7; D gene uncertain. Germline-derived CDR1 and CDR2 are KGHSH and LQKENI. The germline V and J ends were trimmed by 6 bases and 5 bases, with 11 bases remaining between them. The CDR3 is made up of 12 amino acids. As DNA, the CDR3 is TGTGCCAGCTCGCAATCAAGGGACGAGCAGTACTTC. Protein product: CASSQSRDEQYF.

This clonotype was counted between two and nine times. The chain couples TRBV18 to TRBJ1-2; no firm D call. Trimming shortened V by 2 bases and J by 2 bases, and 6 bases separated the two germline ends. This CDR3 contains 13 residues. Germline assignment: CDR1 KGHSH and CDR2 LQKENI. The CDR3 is CASSPSHNYGYTF. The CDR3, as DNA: TGTGCCAGCTCACCATCCCACAACTATGGCTACACCTTC.

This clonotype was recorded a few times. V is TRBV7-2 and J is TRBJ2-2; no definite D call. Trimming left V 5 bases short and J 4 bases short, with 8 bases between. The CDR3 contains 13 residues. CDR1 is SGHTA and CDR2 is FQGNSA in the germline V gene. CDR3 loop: CASSRSSTGELFF. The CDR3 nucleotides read TGTGCCAGCAGCCGCTCATCCACCGGGGAGCTGTTTTTT.

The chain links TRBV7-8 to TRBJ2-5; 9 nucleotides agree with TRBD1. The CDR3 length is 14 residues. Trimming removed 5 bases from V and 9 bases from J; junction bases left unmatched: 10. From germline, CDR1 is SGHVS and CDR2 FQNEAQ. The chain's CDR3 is CASSLRDRVKSQYF. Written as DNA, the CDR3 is TGTGCCAGCAGCCTAAGGGACAGGGTGAAGTCCCAGTACTTC.

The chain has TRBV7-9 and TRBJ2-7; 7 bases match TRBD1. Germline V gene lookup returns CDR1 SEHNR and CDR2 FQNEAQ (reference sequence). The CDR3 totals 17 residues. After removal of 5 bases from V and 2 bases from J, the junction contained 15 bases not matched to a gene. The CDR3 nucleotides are TGTGCCAGCAGCCGCACACCCGACAGGGTGTGGACCTACGAGCAGTACTTC. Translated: CASSRTPDRVWTYEQYF.

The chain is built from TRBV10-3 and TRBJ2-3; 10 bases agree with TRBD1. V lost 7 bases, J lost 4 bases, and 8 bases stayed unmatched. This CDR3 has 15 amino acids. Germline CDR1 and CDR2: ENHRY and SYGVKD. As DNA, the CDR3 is TGTGCCATCAAAGACGCAGGACAGGGGGCAGATACGCAGTATTTT. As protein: CAIKDAGQGADTQYF.

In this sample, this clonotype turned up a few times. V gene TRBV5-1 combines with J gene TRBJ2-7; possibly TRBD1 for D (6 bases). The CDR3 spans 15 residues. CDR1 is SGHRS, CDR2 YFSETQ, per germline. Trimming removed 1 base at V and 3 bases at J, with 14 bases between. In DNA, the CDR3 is TGCGCCAGCAGCTTGCTCCGGGACATTGTCTACGAGCAGTACGTC. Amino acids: CASSLLRDIVYEQYV.

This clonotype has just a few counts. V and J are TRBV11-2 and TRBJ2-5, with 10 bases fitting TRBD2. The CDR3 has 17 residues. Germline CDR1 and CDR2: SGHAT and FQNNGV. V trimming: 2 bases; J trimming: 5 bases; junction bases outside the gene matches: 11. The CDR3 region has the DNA TGTGCCAGCAGCTTACTCGGACCAGCGGGGGGGCTGGAGACCCAGTACTTC. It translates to CASSLLGPAGGLETQYF.

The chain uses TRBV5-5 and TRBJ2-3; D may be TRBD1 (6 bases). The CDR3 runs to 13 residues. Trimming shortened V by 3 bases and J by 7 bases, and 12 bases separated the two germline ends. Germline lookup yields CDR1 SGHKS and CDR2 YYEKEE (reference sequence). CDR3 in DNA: TGTGCCAGCAGCTCACCACAGGGCAATACGCAGTATTTT. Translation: CASSSPQGNTQYF.

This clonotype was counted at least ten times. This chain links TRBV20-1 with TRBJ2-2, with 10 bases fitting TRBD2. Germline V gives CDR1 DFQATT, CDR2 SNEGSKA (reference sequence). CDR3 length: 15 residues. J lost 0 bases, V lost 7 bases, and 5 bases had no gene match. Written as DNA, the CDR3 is TGCAGTGTCCTGGGACTAGCGACGAACACCGGGGAGCTGTTTTTT. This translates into CSVLGLATNTGELFF.

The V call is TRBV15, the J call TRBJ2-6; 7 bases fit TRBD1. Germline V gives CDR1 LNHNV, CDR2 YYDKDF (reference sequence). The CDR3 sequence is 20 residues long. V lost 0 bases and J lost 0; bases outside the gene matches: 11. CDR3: CATSRDLTGTVNSGANVLTF. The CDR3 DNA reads TGTGCCACCAGCAGAGATCTCACCGGGACAGTTAACTCTGGGGCCAACGTCCTGACTTTC.

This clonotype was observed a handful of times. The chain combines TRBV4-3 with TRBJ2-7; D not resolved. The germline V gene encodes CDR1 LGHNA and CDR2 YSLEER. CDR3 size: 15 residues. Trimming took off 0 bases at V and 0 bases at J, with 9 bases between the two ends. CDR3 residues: CASSQDRRSSYEQYF. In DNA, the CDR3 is TGCGCCAGCAGCCAAGATAGGCGGAGCTCCTACGAGCAGTACTTC.

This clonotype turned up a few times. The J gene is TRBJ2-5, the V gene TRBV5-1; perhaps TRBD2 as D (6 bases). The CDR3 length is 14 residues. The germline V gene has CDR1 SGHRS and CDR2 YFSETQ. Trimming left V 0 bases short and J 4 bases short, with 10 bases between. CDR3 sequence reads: CASSLARLGETQYF. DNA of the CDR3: TGCGCCAGCAGCTTGGCCCGACTAGGAGAGACCCAGTACTTC.